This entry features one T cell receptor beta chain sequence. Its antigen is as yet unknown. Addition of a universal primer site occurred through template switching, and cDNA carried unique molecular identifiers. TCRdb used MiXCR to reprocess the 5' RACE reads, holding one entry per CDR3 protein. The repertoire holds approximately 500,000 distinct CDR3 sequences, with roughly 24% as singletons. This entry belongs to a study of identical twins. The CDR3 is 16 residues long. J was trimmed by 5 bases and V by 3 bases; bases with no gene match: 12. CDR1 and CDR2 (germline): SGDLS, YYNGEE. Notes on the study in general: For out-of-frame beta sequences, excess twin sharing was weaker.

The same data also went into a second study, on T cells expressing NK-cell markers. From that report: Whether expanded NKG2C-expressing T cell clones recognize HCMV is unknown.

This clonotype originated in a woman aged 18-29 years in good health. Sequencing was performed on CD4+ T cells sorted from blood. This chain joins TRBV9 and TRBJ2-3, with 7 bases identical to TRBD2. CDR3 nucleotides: TGTGCCAGCAGCGAAGCAGGCGGGAGAAATGTAGATACGCAGTATTTT. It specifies CASSEAGGRNVDTQYF.